Included here is one TCR beta chain sequence, with context. Its antigen remains unidentified. The junction does not match germline at one end; this may be a read error. Researchers reported that TCR beta cDNA libraries carried unique molecular identifiers. TCRdb re-analysed the PCR reads in MiXCR, keeping a single row per CDR3 protein. This repertoire shows some 690,000 distinct CDR3 sequences, roughly 27% found once; its top ten account for roughly 0.57%. This record belongs to a study of post-analysis software for immune sequencing data. Whole-study findings and limits: Patients showed TRBV5-6, TRBV5-1 and TRBV20-1 among several TRBV segments more frequent than in controls. F measure showed strong co-clustering of same-batch samples.

The germline V gene encodes CDR1 SQVTM and CDR2 ANQGSEA. CDR3 size: 15 residues. Material: blood. The gene calls are TRBV29-1 and TRBJ2-7; TRBD1 matches 9 bases. The receptor was isolated from a girl aged 5-17 years with multiple sclerosis. The CDR3 coding sequence is TGCAGCATTGAAGGGACAGGGAAGGAGCCCTACGAGCAGTACTTC. Its protein product is CSIEGTGKEPYEQYF.